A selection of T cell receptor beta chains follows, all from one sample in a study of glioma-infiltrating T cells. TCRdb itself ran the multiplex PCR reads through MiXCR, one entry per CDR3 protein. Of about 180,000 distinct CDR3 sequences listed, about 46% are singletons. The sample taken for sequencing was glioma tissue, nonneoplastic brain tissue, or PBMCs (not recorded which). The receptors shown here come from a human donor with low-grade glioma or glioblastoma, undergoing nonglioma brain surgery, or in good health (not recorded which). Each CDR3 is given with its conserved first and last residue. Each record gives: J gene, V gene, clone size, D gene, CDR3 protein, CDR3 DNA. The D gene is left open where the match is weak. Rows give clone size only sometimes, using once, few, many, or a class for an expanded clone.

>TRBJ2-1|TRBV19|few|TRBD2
CASRTSSGISYNEQFF
TGTGCCAGTAGGACCTCTAGCGGGATCTCCTACAATGAGCAGTTCTTC
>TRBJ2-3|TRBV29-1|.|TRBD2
CSVTYSGRTDTQYF
TGCAGCGTGACCTATAGCGGGAGGACAGATACGCAGTATTTT
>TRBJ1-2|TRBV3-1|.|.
CASREAGSPYGYTF
TGTGCCAGCAGGGAAGCAGGGTCTCCTTATGGCTACACCTTC
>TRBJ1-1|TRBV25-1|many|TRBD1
CASSVQGDTEAFF
TGTGCCAGCAGTGTCCAGGGGGACACTGAAGCTTTCTTT
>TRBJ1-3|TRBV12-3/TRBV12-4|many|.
CASSLSQGGNTIYF
TGTGCCAGCAGTTTAAGCCAGGGGGGAAACACCATATATTTT
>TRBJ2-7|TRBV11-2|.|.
CASSTTGRWGEQYF
TGTGCCAGCAGTACAACAGGGCGGTGGGGGGAGCAGTACTTC
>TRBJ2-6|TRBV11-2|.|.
CASSLGAVFSGANVLTF
TGTGCCAGCAGCCTCGGGGCAGTATTCTCTGGGGCCAACGTCCTGACTTTC
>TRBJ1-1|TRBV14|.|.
CASSRLTAINTEAFF
TGTGCCAGCAGCCGCCTGACAGCTATCAACACTGAAGCTTTCTTT
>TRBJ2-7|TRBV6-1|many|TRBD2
CASSSGLGNGYEQYF
TGTGCCAGCAGTTCGGGACTAGGGAATGGGTACGAGCAGTACTTC
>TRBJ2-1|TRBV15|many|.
CATSRDPGLYEQFF
TGTGCCACCAGCAGAGATCCGGGACTTTATGAGCAGTTCTTC
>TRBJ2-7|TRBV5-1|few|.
CASSRDGSYEQYF
TGCGCCAGCAGCAGGGACGGTTCCTACGAGCAGTACTTC
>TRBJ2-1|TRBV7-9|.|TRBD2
CASRLRSRIAGRYNEQFF
TGTGCCAGCAGATTACGTTCTAGAATAGCGGGGAGATACAATGAGCAGTTCTTC
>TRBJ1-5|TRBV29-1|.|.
CRVVRILGQPQHF
TGCAGAGTTGTGAGGATCCTAGGTCAGCCCCAGCATTTT
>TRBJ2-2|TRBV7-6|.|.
CASSLTRRDTGELFF
TGTGCCAGCAGCTTAACGAGGCGGGACACCGGGGAGCTGTTTTTT
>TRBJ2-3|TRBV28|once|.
CASRRGGTKVTSSTDTQYF
TGTGCCAGCAGGCGAGGGGGGACAAAGGTGACTTCATCCACAGATACGCAGTATTTT
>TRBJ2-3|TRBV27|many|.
CASSSLGTAQYF
TGTGCCAGCAGTTCCTTGGGGACGGCGCAGTATTTT
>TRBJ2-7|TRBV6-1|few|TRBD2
CASRPGGGSEQYF
TGTGCCAGCAGACCCGGGGGGGGAAGCGAGCAGTACTTC
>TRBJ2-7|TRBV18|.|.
CASSPGDTYEQYF
TGTGCCAGCTCACCAGGGGACACCTACGAGCAGTACTTC
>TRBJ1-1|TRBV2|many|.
CASSEWGMNTEAFF
TGTGCCAGCAGTGAATGGGGGATGAACACTGAAGCTTTCTTT
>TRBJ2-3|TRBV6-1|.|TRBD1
CASSDSGGGRRDKQYF
TGTGCCAGCAGTGACTCAGGGGGCGGAAGACGAGATAAGCAGTATTTT
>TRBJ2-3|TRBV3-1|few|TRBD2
CASSPPVTSGVTKDTQYF
TGTGCCAGCAGTCCACCGGTCACTAGCGGAGTTACGAAAGATACGCAGTATTTT
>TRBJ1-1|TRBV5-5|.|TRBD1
CASSGGQGPLWAFF
TGTGCCAGCAGCGGGGGACAGGGACCACTCTGGGCTTTCTTT
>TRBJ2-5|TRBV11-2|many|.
CASSLPAALQETQYF
TGTGCCAGCAGCCTCCCAGCGGCCCTCCAAGAGACCCAGTACTTC
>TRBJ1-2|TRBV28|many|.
CASSLPAGEGIYYGYTF
TGTGCCAGCAGTTTACCGGCAGGGGAGGGTATCTACTATGGCTACACCTTC
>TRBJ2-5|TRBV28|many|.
CASSFFTGSETQYF
TGTGCCAGCAGTTTCTTCACAGGGAGCGAGACCCAGTACTTC
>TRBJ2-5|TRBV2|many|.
CATASGETQYF
TGTGCCACCGCGTCGGGGGAGACCCAGTACTTC
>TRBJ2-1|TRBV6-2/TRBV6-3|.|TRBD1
CASSKTDRADYNGQFF
TGTGCCAGCAGTAAAACCGACAGGGCCGACTACAATGGGCAGTTCTTC
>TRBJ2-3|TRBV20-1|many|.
CSAREGRSEDTQYF
TGCAGTGCTAGAGAAGGACGGTCCGAAGATACGCAGTATTTT
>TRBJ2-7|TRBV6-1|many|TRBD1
CASSEIKPGQGFLSYEQYF
TGTGCCAGCAGTGAAATAAAACCGGGACAGGGTTTTCTGAGTTACGAGCAGTACTTC
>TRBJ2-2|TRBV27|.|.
CARSRTTGELFF
TGTGCCAGAAGTCGGACCACCGGGGAGCTGTTTTTT
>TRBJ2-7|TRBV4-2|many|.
CASSQELWAYEQYF
TGTGCCAGCAGCCAAGAGTTATGGGCCTACGAGCAGTACTTC